These 12 T cell receptor beta chains share one sample of origin, sequenced in a study of cytomegalovirus exposure and HLA in healthy donors. The PCR was carried out with 60 Vbeta primers and 13 Jbeta primers. Sequencing was performed with immunoSEQ multiplex PCR; in TCRdb, only in-frame clones are kept and a portion is missing. Among under 150,000 clones listed, about four fifths were seen once. Sequences were obtained from PBMCs. The receptors originated from a female donor in good health and CMV-seronegative.

This clone was seen more than once but under ten times. This chain uses TRBV7-9 with TRBJ2-7; no firm D call. Trimming cost V 1 base and J 2 bases, with 9 bases left between them. The germline V gene has CDR1 SEHNR and CDR2 FQNEAQ (reference sequence). There are 14 residues in the CDR3. For the CDR3, the DNA is TGTGCCAGCAGCTTAGGGTCGACTGCCTACGAGCAGTACTTC. Residues: CASSLGSTAYEQYF. The whole variable domain, filled in from reference TRBV7-9 and TRBJ2-7, reads DTGVSQNPRHKITKRGQNVTFRCDPISEHNRLYWYRQTLGQGPEFLTYFQNEAQLEKSRLLSDRFSAERPKGSFSTLEIQRTEQGDSAMYLCASSLGSTAYEQYFGPGTRLTVT.

The CDR3 here is CASSPGTGQTYEQYF. In DNA, the CDR3 is TGTGCCAGCAGCCCCGGGACAGGGCAAACCTACGAGCAGTACTTC. The V call is TRBV28, the J call TRBJ2-7, with 9 bases lining up with TRBD1. Germline CDR1 MDHEN, CDR2 SYDVKM. The CDR3 covers 15 residues. Trimming removed 6 bases from V and 2 bases from J; junction bases left unmatched: 8.

The rearrangement joins TRBV27 to TRBJ1-2; weak D call: TRBD1 (6 bases). Trimming stripped 3 bases from V and 7 bases from J, with 18 bases between. Germline V gene data show CDR1 as MNHEY and CDR2 as SMNVEV (reference sequence). The CDR3 extends over 15 amino acids. DNA of the CDR3: TGTGCCAGCAGTTTTTTAAGACAGGTGCCTTTTGGCTACACCTTC. This gives the protein CASSFLRQVPFGYTF.

The V call is TRBV30, the J call TRBJ1-4; no definite D call. Germline V gene sequence: CDR1 GTSNPN, CDR2 SVGIG (reference sequence). The CDR3 extends over 14 amino acids. V shed 1 base and J shed 4 bases, with 10 bases lying between them. CDR3 sequence (DNA): TGTGCCTGGAGTGAGCCGGCGGTTAATGAAAAACTGTTTTTT. Translating it yields CAWSEPAVNEKLFF.

This rearrangement joins TRBV11-2 to TRBJ1-1, with a possible D match to TRBD1 (6 bases). The CDR3 is 15 amino acids. V was cut by 2 bases and J by 4 bases, with 14 bases left in between. CDR1 SGHAT and CDR2 FQNNGV come from the germline V gene. CDR3 sequence (DNA): TGTGCCAGCAGCTTAAGCCCCGGACAGTCCACTGAAGCTTTCTTT. It is translated as CASSLSPGQSTEAFF.

The chain couples TRBV5-6 to TRBJ1-1; D is undetermined. The V gene's germline CDR1 is SGHDT and CDR2 YYEEEE. Trimming shortened V by 7 bases and J by 4 bases, and 20 bases separated the two germline ends. This CDR3 has 15 residues. DNA for the CDR3: TGTGCCAGCTCCAGTCTCCAAGCCGGGTCCACTGAAGCTTTCTTT. It specifies CASSSLQAGSTEAFF.

The genes are TRBV5-1 and TRBJ2-3, with TRBD2 as a possible D gene (7 bases). Germline CDR1 reads SGHRS; CDR2 reads YFSETQ. The CDR3 loop spans 17 amino acids. V dropped 3 bases and J dropped 2 bases, with 19 bases sitting between them. The CDR3 coding sequence is TGCGCCAGCAGCTCTCCCCTGGGCGGGGGCCACACAGATACGCAGTATTTT. Amino acids: CASSSPLGGGHTDTQYF.

This clone was seen once. The V and J genes are TRBV7-9 and TRBJ2-6, with D possibly being TRBD2 (5 bases). Germline V gives CDR1 SEHNR, CDR2 FQNEAQ (reference sequence). Trimming left V 5 bases short and J 0 bases short, with 11 bases between. This CDR3 comprises 16 residues. Written as DNA, the CDR3 is TGTGCCAGCAGCCGAGGGTTTTCCTCTGGGGCCAACGTCCTGACTTTC. Translated, it gives CASSRGFSSGANVLTF. The full variable domain, rest sourced from reference TRBV7-9 and TRBJ2-6, is DTGVSQNPRHKITKRGQNVTFRCDPISEHNRLYWYRQTLGQGPEFLTYFQNEAQLEKSRLLSDRFSAERPKGSFSTLEIQRTEQGDSAMYLCASSRGFSSGANVLTFGAGSRLTVL.

The V and J genes are TRBV30 and TRBJ2-5, with 7 bases identical to TRBD1. The CDR3 contains 14 residues. The V gene's germline CDR1 is GTSNPN and CDR2 SVGIG (reference sequence). Trimming removed 0 bases from V and 4 bases from J; junction bases left unmatched: 5. CDR3 sequence (DNA): TGTGCCTGGAGTGTACTGACAGGGAGAGAGACCCAGTACTTC. This codes for CAWSVLTGRETQYF.

This chain uses TRBV28 with TRBJ2-7, with D hard to call. The CDR3 contains 15 residues. Trimming removed 4 bases at V and 2 bases at J, with 15 bases between. Germline CDR1 and CDR2: MDHEN and SYDVKM. The CDR3 region has the DNA TGTGCCAGCAGTTCTCGGTTCTCCCGAACCTACGAGCAGTACTTC. Protein product: CASSSRFSRTYEQYF.

CDR3 nucleotide sequence: TGCGCCAGCAGCCAATACCAGGGGACTAGCGGGTCCTACGAGCAGTACTTC. Its translation is CASSQYQGTSGSYEQYF. V is TRBV4-1 and J is TRBJ2-7, with 12 nucleotides matching TRBD2. Germline assignment: CDR1 MGHRA and CDR2 YSYEKL. CDR3 size: 17 residues. With 2 bases clipped from V and 1 base from J, the junction kept 6 bases outside the gene matches.

This chain connects TRBV21-1 to TRBJ2-1; the D call of TRBD2 is as the table states it, not checked on the DNA. TRBV21-1 corresponds to a pseudogene. The CDR3 runs to 13 residues. The DNA for the CDR3 is TGTGCCAGCAGCAAACGGGAATACAATGAGCAGTTCTTC. It yields the protein CASSKREYNEQFF.